What follows are 10 T cell receptor beta chains derived from one specimen sequenced in a study of a mutant IDH1 vaccine in newly diagnosed glioma (dated by TCRdb to the early 2020s). The time point tag for this specimen amounts to: week 5, during vaccination. Every vaccine dose consisted of 300 ug of a 20-mer mutant IDH1 peptide in Montanide, administered subcutaneously together with topical imiquimod. Library creation used the immunoSEQ multiplex PCR assay. As stored in TCRdb, this immuneACCESS dataset retains in-frame rearrangements with V and J assigned. A fraction of the clones does not appear; measured against another copy, unresolved V genes explain less than half of the discrepancy, and the remainder lacks a known reason. This sample lists about 50,000 clones; around 80% were detected once. The ten largest clones capture 6.5% to 9% of the sample. These receptors' antigens are unknown. The sequencing here drew on PBMCs, taken from a glioma patient whose treatment included an IDH1 peptide vaccine. Every receptor here comes from a woman in her 50s with glioma.

The V and J genes are TRBV27 and TRBJ2-7; 9 bases line up with TRBD2. J lost 7 bases, V lost 4 bases, and 8 bases had no gene match. From germline, CDR1 is MNHEY and CDR2 SMNVEV (reference sequence). This CDR3 is 14 amino acids long. CDR3: CASSSYAGGQEQYF. CDR3 nucleotide sequence: TGTGCCAGCAGTTCCTACGCGGGGGGGCAGGAGCAGTACTTC.

This rearrangement joins TRBV6-5 to TRBJ2-3; perhaps D is TRBD1 or TRBD2 (5 bases each). The CDR3 extends over 16 amino acids. Trimming removed 4 bases from V and 2 bases from J, with 16 bases in between. CDR1 is MNHEY, CDR2 SVGAGI, per germline. As DNA, the CDR3 is TGTGCCAGCAGTTCCTTGGCAGGGAGAATCACAGATACGCAGTATTTT. Amino acid sequence: CASSSLAGRITDTQYF.

The rearrangement links TRBV11-3 to TRBJ2-7; 7 bases line up with TRBD2. V dropped 1 base and J dropped 3; count of bases not matched to a gene: 3. The V gene's germline CDR1 is SGHNT and CDR2 YENEEA. This CDR3 is 14 amino acids long. The CDR3 DNA follows: TGTGCCAGCAGCTTAGGGGGAGGGAACTACGAGCAGTACTTC. It encodes CASSLGGGNYEQYF.

The CDR3 reads CASSLQGADTEAFF. CDR3 nucleotide sequence: TGTGCCAGCAGCTTACAGGGGGCGGACACTGAAGCTTTCTTT. This rearrangement joins TRBV7-2 to TRBJ1-1, with 8 positions matching TRBD1. V was clipped by 2 bases and J by 3 bases; unmatched bases: 2. Per germline, CDR1 SGHTA and CDR2 FQGNSA. CDR3 size: 14 residues.

This sequence joins TRBV6-5 and TRBJ2-2; D gene ambiguous. V lost 11 bases and J 0 bases, leaving 10 bases between the germline ends. This CDR3 region has 13 residues. Germline CDR1 is MNHEY and CDR2 is SVGAGI. The CDR3 region has the DNA TGTGCCGCCCAGTGGGCGAACACCGGGGAGCTGTTTTTT. It codes for CAAQWANTGELFF.

This chain uses TRBV9 with TRBJ2-5, with 10 bases that match TRBD2. Germline V gene lookup returns CDR1 SGDLS and CDR2 YYNGEE. The J segment lost 1 base and the V segment lost 4 bases, leaving 10 bases of the junction unmatched. This CDR3 has 17 residues. The CDR3, as DNA: TGTGCCAGCAGCCCCCAAGGTTTAGCGGGGGGCCAAGAGACCCAGTACTTC. It encodes CASSPQGLAGGQETQYF.

The V and J genes are TRBV15 and TRBJ2-2, with a weak D call TRBD1 (7 bases). The CDR3 length is 17 residues. Germline V CDR1 and CDR2: LNHNV, YYDKDF (reference sequence). Trimming took off 0 bases at V and 0 bases at J, with 11 bases between the two ends. The DNA for the CDR3 is TGTGCCACCAGCAGAGATGGCAGGGGGGCGAACACCGGGGAGCTGTTTTTT. It encodes CATSRDGRGANTGELFF.

In this sample, this clone turned up once. The CDR3 is CASSPLPVDEAFF. The CDR3 bases are TGTGCCAGCTCACCACTCCCCGTCGATGAAGCTTTCTTT. The V call is TRBV18, the J call TRBJ1-1; no clear D gene. V lost 1 base to trimming and J lost 7 bases, with 10 bases between them. Germline V gene data show CDR1 as KGHSH and CDR2 as LQKENI. This CDR3 spans 13 amino acids.

The chain is built from TRBV4-3 and TRBJ1-2; perhaps TRBD1 as D (6 bases). Germline V CDR1 and CDR2: LGHNA, YSLEER. CDR3 length equals 14 residues. V was shortened by 2 bases and J by 6 bases, with 13 bases between the two germline ends. DNA for the CDR3: TGCGCCAGCAGCCAACCCGGACAGAGGGATGGCTACACCTTC. Translation gives CASSQPGQRDGYTF.

The V and J genes are TRBV12-2 and TRBJ2-7; TRBD1 reflects the table's D call only, with no check against the DNA. TRBV12-2 has pseudogene status. The CDR3 spans 15 residues. For the CDR3, the DNA is TGTGCAAGTCGCTTAAATAGGGTCAGGGCCAACGAGCAGTACTTC. Translated, it gives CASRLNRVRANEQYF.